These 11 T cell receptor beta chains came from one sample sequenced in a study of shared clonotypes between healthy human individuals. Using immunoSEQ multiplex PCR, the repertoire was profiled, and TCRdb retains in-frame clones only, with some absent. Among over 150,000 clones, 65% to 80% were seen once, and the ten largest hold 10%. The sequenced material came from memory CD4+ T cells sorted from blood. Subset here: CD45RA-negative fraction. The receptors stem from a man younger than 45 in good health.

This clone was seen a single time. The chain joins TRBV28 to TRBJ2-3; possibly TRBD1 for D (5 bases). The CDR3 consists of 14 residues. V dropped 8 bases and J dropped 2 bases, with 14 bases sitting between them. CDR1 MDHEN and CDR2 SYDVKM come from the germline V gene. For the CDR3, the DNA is TGTGCCAGCGGTCCTCAGGGATCCACAGATACGCAGTATTTT. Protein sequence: CASGPQGSTDTQYF.

Written as DNA, the CDR3 is TGTGCCAGCAGGGCAGGACAGGGGCCTCCTCTAGCCAAAAACATTCAGTACTTC. Its protein is CASRAGQGPPLAKNIQYF. This chain uses TRBV27 with TRBJ2-4; 9 bases match TRBD1. The CDR3 totals 18 residues. Germline loops: CDR1 MNHEY, CDR2 SMNVEV (reference sequence). J lost 0 bases, V lost 6 bases, and 12 bases had no gene match.

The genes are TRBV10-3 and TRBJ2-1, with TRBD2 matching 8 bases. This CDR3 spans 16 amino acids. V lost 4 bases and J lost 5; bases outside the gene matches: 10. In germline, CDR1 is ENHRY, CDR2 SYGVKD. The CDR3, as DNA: TGTGCCATCAGTGTCATAGCGGGACCCAGCCACAATGAGCAGTTCTTC. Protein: CAISVIAGPSHNEQFF.

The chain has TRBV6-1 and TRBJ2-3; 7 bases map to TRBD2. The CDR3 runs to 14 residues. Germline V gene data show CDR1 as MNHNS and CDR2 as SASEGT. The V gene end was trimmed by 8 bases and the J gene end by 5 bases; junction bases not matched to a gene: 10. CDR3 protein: CASSEGTTQDTQYF. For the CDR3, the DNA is TGTGCCAGCTCCGAAGGGACTACACAAGATACGCAGTATTTT.

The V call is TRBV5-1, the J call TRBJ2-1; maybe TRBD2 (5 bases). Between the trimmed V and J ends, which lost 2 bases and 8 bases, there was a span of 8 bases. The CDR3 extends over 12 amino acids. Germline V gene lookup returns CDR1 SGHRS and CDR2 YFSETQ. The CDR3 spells CASSFSEDEQFF. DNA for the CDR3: TGCGCCAGCAGCTTTTCGGAGGATGAGCAGTTCTTC.

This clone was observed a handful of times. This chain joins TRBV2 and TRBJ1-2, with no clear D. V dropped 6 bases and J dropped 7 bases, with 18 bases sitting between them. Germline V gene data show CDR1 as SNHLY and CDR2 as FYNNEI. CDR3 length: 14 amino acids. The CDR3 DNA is TGTGCCAGCAGCTCCGAGGGCCGGGCCGGTGGCTACACCTTC. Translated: CASSSEGRAGGYTF.

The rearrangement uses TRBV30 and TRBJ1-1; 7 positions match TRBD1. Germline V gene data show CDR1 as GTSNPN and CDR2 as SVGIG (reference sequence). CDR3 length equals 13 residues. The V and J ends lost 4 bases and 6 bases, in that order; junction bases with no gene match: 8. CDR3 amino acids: CAWMRQGGSEAFF. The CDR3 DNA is TGTGCCTGGATGAGACAGGGCGGGTCTGAAGCTTTCTTT. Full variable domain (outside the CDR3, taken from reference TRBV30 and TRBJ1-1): SQTIHQWPATLVQPVGSPLSLECTVEGTSNPNLYWYRQAAGRGLQLLFYSVGIGQISSEVPQNLSASRPQDRQFILSSKKLLLSDSGFYLCAWMRQGGSEAFFGQGTRLTVV.

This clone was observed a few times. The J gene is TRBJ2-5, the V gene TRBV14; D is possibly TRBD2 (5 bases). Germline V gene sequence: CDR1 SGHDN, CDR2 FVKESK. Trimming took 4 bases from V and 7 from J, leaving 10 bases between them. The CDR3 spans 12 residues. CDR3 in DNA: TGTGCCAGCAGCCTTTCGAGGGCGACCCAGTACTTC. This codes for CASSLSRATQYF.

CDR3 in DNA: TGCGCCAGCAGCTTGTTAGGATTTGAACCCCAGGAGACCCAGTACTTC. Translating gives CASSLLGFEPQETQYF. The chain has TRBV5-1 and TRBJ2-5; D gene uncertain. There are 16 residues in the CDR3. The germline CDR1 and CDR2 sequences are SGHRS and YFSETQ. Trimming left V 1 base short and J 5 bases short, with 18 bases between.

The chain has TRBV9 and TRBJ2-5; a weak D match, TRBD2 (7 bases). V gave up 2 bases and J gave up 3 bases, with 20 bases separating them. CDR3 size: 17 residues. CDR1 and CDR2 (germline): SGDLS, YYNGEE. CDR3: CASSVDSGAGVKETQYF. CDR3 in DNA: TGTGCCAGCAGCGTGGATTCAGGGGCGGGGGTGAAAGAGACCCAGTACTTC.

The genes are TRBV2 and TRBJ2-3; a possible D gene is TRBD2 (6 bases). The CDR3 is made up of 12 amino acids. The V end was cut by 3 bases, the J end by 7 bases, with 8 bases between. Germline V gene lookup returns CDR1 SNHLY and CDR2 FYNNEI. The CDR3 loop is CASSDRGNTQYF. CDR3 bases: TGTGCCAGCAGTGATCGCGGGAATACGCAGTATTTT.